These 10 T cell receptor beta chains were sequenced from one sample in a study of vaccination and CD4 T cells after COVID-19. These receptors' antigens are unknown. Scientists ran DNA taken from cultured CD4+ T cells through the Oncomine TCR Beta short-read assay for sequencing. TCRdb re-called the PCR reads through MiXCR, storing one row per CDR3 protein. This sample has about 19,000 distinct CDR3 sequences, with less than 55% found just once. Described treatment: roughly ten-day PBMC culture with coronavirus spike peptide pools or control peptides (ViraFEST assay). The sequencing here drew on CD4+ T cells from blood, cultured in vitro, taken before SARS-CoV-2 vaccination. Source of these receptors: a human donor who had recovered from COVID-19.

The chain recombines TRBV6-1 with TRBJ2-7; D perhaps matches TRBD2 (6 bases). The CDR3 runs to 15 residues. The germline V and J ends were trimmed by 8 bases and 0 bases, with 17 bases remaining between them. Germline-derived CDR1 and CDR2 are MNHNS and SASEGT. The chain's CDR3 is CASRTGTVLSYEQYF. The CDR3 bases are TGTGCCAGCCGCACCGGGACTGTTCTCTCCTACGAGCAGTACTTC.

This chain connects TRBV6-1 to TRBJ2-7; D ambiguous. Per germline, CDR1 MNHNS and CDR2 SASEGT. V shed 2 bases and J shed 3 bases, with 5 bases lying between them. The CDR3 consists of 12 residues. In DNA, the CDR3 is TGTGCCAGCAGTGAACCGGACTACGAGCAGTACTTC. Its translation is CASSEPDYEQYF.

The chain is built from TRBV27 and TRBJ2-7; 8 positions match TRBD2. J gave up 2 bases and V 7 bases, and 7 bases lay outside the gene matches. Germline V lookup: CDR1 MNHEY, CDR2 SMNVEV (reference sequence). CDR3 length: 14 residues. CDR3 bases: TGTGCCAGCAAACTCGGGGGGGTGACCTACGAGCAGTACTTC. It codes for CASKLGGVTYEQYF.

V is TRBV6-1 and J is TRBJ2-5; the D gene could be TRBD1 or TRBD2 (5 bases each). V was shortened by 5 bases and J by 5 bases, with 18 bases between the two germline ends. Germline lookup yields CDR1 MNHNS and CDR2 SASEGT. The CDR3 is 15 amino acids. The CDR3 reads CASSTRGTVRETQYF. CDR3 nucleotide sequence: TGTGCCAGCAGTACTAGGGGAACTGTTAGGGAGACCCAGTACTTC.

The gene calls are TRBV7-9 and TRBJ2-2, with 12 bases identical to TRBD2. Germline values: CDR1 SEHNR, CDR2 FQNEAQ (reference sequence). The CDR3 loop spans 18 amino acids. Germline trimming cut 5 bases from V and 3 bases from J; bases unmatched to any gene: 10. This CDR3 reads CASSLGLAGPPDTGELFF. CDR3 coding DNA: TGTGCCAGCAGCCTCGGACTAGCGGGACCCCCGGACACCGGGGAGCTGTTTTTT.

This clonotype was seen a few times. The chain carries TRBV25-1 and TRBJ2-5; D might be TRBD2 (7 bases). With 6 bases removed from V and 2 bases from J, the gap between germline ends came to 16 bases. Germline CDR1 reads MGHDK; CDR2 reads SYGVNS. This CDR3 has 15 residues. CDR3 nucleotides: TGTGCCAGCAGCCCCCGGGGGGCTGGGCAAGAGACCCAGTACTTC. It codes for CASSPRGAGQETQYF.

The gene calls are TRBV19 and TRBJ2-2; no reliable D call. Germline V lookup: CDR1 LNHDA, CDR2 SQIVND (reference sequence). Trimming stripped 5 bases from V and 7 bases from J, with 5 bases between. The CDR3 sequence is 11 residues long. This chain's CDR3 is CASSLSGELFF. The CDR3 DNA is TGTGCCAGTAGTCTCAGCGGGGAGCTGTTTTTT.

This chain uses TRBV12-3 or TRBV12-4 with TRBJ2-2; weak D call: TRBD2 (6 bases). The CDR3 totals 16 residues. Between the trimmed V and J ends, which lost 3 bases and 4 bases, there was a span of 15 bases. In DNA, the CDR3 is TGTGCCAGCAGTTTCGTCAGCTACGGGAGCACCGGGGAGCTGTTTTTT. This translates into CASSFVSYGSTGELFF.

The rearrangement uses TRBV27 and TRBJ1-1, with a tentative D call TRBD1 (5 bases). Germline assignment: CDR1 MNHEY and CDR2 SMNVEV (reference sequence). The CDR3 consists of 13 residues. V was clipped by 3 bases and J by 3 bases, with 8 bases between them. CDR3 nucleotide sequence: TGTGCCAGCAGTTTCAGGGAGGACACTGAAGCTTTCTTT. It codes for CASSFREDTEAFF.

This clonotype was detected only once. This sequence joins TRBV2 and TRBJ2-4, with 7 bases aligning to TRBD2. The V and J ends lost 6 bases and 9 bases, in that order; junction bases with no gene match: 11. The CDR3 consists of 14 residues. Germline V CDR1 and CDR2: SNHLY, FYNNEI. CDR3 amino acids: CASREGGVRSIQYF. The CDR3 coding sequence is TGTGCCAGCAGGGAGGGAGGGGTTCGTAGCATTCAGTACTTC.